The rows below give T cell receptor beta chains drawn from one sample of a study of T-cell reconstitution after alpha-beta-depleted transplantation in children. TCRdb re-called the PCR reads through MiXCR, storing one row per CDR3 protein. The sample carries 500,000 to 650,000 distinct CDR3 sequences, 13% recorded once. The sequencing used PBMCs, mostly from graft donor cells, collected 360 days after TCRalphabeta/CD19-depleted stem cell transplant. The receptors stem from a male patient younger than 18 who had a stem cell transplant for acute myeloid leukemia, so the T cells may come from the graft donor. CDR3s include the opening cysteine and the closing phenylalanine or tryptophan. A D gene is named only where the DNA matches it firmly. The size of a clone is reported for some rows only, either as once, few or many, or as a class for expanded clones.

d_call clone_size cdr3_length j_call v_call cdr3_nt cdr3_aa
. . 12 TRBJ2-3 TRBV12-3/TRBV12-4 TGTGCCAGCAGTTTAGCGCCCGCAGCCGAGTATTTT CASSLAPAAEYF
. . 13 TRBJ2-5 TRBV29-1 TGCAGCGAGACTCAGAGTTCCCCAGAGACCCAGTACTTC CSETQSSPETQYF
. . 16 TRBJ2-7 TRBV15 TGTGCCACCAGCAGACTACCAGGATTGTTGGAGTACGAGCAGTACTTC CATSRLPGLLEYEQYF
. few 18 TRBJ1-3 TRBV15 TGTGCCACCAGCGTCCGTCCGGACAGCTCCCCTGTCGGAAACACCATATATTTT CATSVRPDSSPVGNTIYF
. . 13 TRBJ2-7 TRBV6-5 TGTGCCAGCAGTTATCAACAGTTCTACGAGCAGTACTTC CASSYQQFYEQYF
TRBD1 few 15 TRBJ2-7 TRBV19 TGTGCCAGTAGTATAGCCAGCAGGGGGCTCTACGAGCAGTACTTC CASSIASRGLYEQYF
. many 13 TRBJ2-5 TRBV4-3 TGCGCCAGCAGCCAAGGGCCCCAAGAGACCCAGTACTTC CASSQGPQETQYF
. few 16 TRBJ2-3 TRBV25-1 TGTGCCAGCAGTGAATACACAGGATCTAGCACAGATACGCAGTATTTT CASSEYTGSSTDTQYF
. . 14 TRBJ2-2 TRBV3-1 TGTGCCAGCAGCCAAGTGCCCCCCACCGGGGAGCTGTTTTTT CASSQVPPTGELFF
TRBD1 . 16 TRBJ2-4 TRBV18 TGTGCCAGCTCACCTTGGACTCCAGGGGGCAAAAACATTCAGTACTTC CASSPWTPGGKNIQYF
TRBD2 . 17 TRBJ2-4 TRBV20-1 TGCAGTGCTCCTAGCGGGACTTTCTTACTGGCCAAAAACATTCAGTACTTC CSAPSGTFLLAKNIQYF
. many 14 TRBJ2-2 TRBV27 TGTGCCAGCAGTTGGGTCCCGAACACCGGGGAGCTGTTTTTT CASSWVPNTGELFF
. many 11 TRBJ2-1 TRBV5-1 TGCGCCAGCAGCAACGCGGCAGTGGGGTTCTTC CASSNAAVGFF
. many 13 TRBJ2-3 TRBV20-1 TGCAGTGCTAGACCCGATTTTGCAGATACGCAGTATTTT CSARPDFADTQYF
. . 13 TRBJ1-6 TRBV7-8 TGTGCCAGCAGCTTACTAATGTTTTCACCCCTCCACTTT CASSLLMFSPLHF
. once 14 TRBJ1-2 TRBV12-3/TRBV12-4 TGTGCCAGCAGTTTGAGGACCGGTAACTATGGCTACACCTTC CASSLRTGNYGYTF
. . 14 TRBJ2-1 TRBV30 TGTGCCTGGAGTCCCTGGACTGTATCCAATGAGCAGTTCTTC CAWSPWTVSNEQFF
. many 14 TRBJ2-2 TRBV29-1 TGCAGCGTTGCTGTACTATGGTCTACCGGGGAGCTGTTTTTT CSVAVLWSTGELFF
TRBD1 . 14 TRBJ2-3 TRBV12-3/TRBV12-4 TGTGCCAGCAGTCCGGGGACAGCAACAGATACGCAGTATTTT CASSPGTATDTQYF
. . 12 TRBJ1-4 TRBV29-1 TGCAGCGTTAGAGTAGGATATGAAAAACTGTTTTTT CSVRVGYEKLFF
. many 14 TRBJ2-1 TRBV12-3/TRBV12-4 TGTGCCAGCAGTTTATTAGCGGTATACAATGAGCAGTTCTTC CASSLLAVYNEQFF
TRBD1 . 15 TRBJ1-1 TRBV14 TGTGCCAGCAGCCAACGGACAGGCCATTCCCCTGAAGCTTTCTTT CASSQRTGHSPEAFF
TRBD2 few 16 TRBJ2-5 TRBV6-5 TGTGCCAGCAGTTACTCGGACATAGCGGGAGAAGAGACCCAGTACTTC CASSYSDIAGEETQYF
. . 16 TRBJ2-7 TRBV11-2 TGTGCCAGCAGCTTAGCACGGGGACGGTTTATCGACGAGCAGTACTTC CASSLARGRFIDEQYF
. . 17 TRBJ1-3 TRBV30 TGTGCCTGGAGTGTCTCCGCAGGGTCGGCGGCAGGAAACACCATATATTTT CAWSVSAGSAAGNTIYF
TRBD1 many 15 TRBJ2-5 TRBV20-1 TGCAGTGCTAGGGCGGACGGGACAGTCCAAGAGACCCAGTACTTC CSARADGTVQETQYF
TRBD2 few 16 TRBJ2-7 TRBV7-2 TGTGCCAGCAGCTTATCGAGACTAGCGGAGTCTGGCGAGCAGTACTTC CASSLSRLAESGEQYF
. few 12 TRBJ2-5 TRBV20-1 TGCAGTGCTCTAGCGAGCCAAGAGACCCAGTACTTC CSALASQETQYF
TRBD1 few 13 TRBJ2-1 TRBV20-1 TGCAGTGCTCCGGGACAGGGGCTGAATGAGCAGTTCTTC CSAPGQGLNEQFF
TRBD2 . 17 TRBJ2-3 TRBV19 TGTGCCAGTAGTATAGATCGTACCGGGACTAGCAGGGGTACGCAGTATTTT CASSIDRTGTSRGTQYF
TRBD1 many 16 TRBJ2-3 TRBV5-1 TGCGCCAGCAGCGGCGGGACAGGGTCAATGGCAGATACGCAGTATTTT CASSGGTGSMADTQYF
TRBD1 . 14 TRBJ2-2 TRBV29-1 TGCAGCGTTGAGAGGACAGGGGGCACCGGGGAGCTGTTTTTT CSVERTGGTGELFF
TRBD2 few 17 TRBJ2-7 TRBV12-3/TRBV12-4 TGTGCCAGCAATTCCCGGGGAATAGCGGGAAGGAATAGCGAGCAGTACTTC CASNSRGIAGRNSEQYF
. many 14 TRBJ2-7 TRBV20-1 TGCAGTGCACCTCGGGTGTTAATTGCCTACGAGCAGTACTTC CSAPRVLIAYEQYF
TRBD1 . 12 TRBJ2-7 TRBV20-1 TGCAGTGCTACAGACAGGGGCTACGAGCAGTACTTC CSATDRGYEQYF
. . 14 TRBJ1-1 TRBV12-3/TRBV12-4 TGTGCCAGCAGTTTGGGCAGGGGGAACACTGAAGCTTTCTTT CASSLGRGNTEAFF
. many 15 TRBJ1-1 TRBV7-8 TGTGCCAGCAGCCACCAGACAGGCCTAGACACTGAAGCTTTCTTT CASSHQTGLDTEAFF
. few 15 TRBJ2-6 TRBV5-1 TGCGCCAGCAGGACGGGGGAAACTGGGGCCAACGTCCTGACTTTC CASRTGETGANVLTF
TRBD2 . 16 TRBJ2-7 TRBV25-1 TGTGCCAGCAGTGACTTTCCTAGCGGGAGGTTGTACGAGCAGTACTTC CASSDFPSGRLYEQYF
. . 13 TRBJ2-5 TRBV24-1 TGTGCCACCAGTGATTACGGGCAAGAGACCCAGTACTTC CATSDYGQETQYF
. . 14 TRBJ1-4 TRBV7-2 TGTGCCAGCAGCTTTGGAGTTTTTAATGAAAAACTGTTTTTT CASSFGVFNEKLFF